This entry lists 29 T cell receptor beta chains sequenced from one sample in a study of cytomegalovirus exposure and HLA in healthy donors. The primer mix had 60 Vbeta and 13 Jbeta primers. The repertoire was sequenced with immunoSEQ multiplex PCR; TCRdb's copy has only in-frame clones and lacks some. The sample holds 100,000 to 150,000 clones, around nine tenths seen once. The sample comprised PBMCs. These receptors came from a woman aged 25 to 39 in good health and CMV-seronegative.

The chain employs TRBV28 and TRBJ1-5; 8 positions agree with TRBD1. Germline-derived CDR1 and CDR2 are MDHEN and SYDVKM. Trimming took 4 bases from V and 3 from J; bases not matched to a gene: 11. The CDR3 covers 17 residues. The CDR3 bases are TGTGCCAGCAGTTCCCTTCGACAGGGGAGGTTCAATCAGCCCCAGCATTTT. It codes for CASSSLRQGRFNQPQHF.

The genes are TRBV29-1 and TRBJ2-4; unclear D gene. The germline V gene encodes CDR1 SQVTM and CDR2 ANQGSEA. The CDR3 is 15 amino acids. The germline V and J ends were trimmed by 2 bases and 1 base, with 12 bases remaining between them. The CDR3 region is CSVEFLVEAKNIQYF. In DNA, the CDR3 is TGCAGCGTTGAATTTCTGGTTGAGGCCAAAAACATTCAGTACTTC.

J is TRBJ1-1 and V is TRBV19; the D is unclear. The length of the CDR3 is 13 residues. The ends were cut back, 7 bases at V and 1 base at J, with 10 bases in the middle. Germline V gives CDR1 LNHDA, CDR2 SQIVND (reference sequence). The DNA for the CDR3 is TGTGCCAGTACCCAACAGAGGAACACTGAAGCTTTCTTT. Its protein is CASTQQRNTEAFF.

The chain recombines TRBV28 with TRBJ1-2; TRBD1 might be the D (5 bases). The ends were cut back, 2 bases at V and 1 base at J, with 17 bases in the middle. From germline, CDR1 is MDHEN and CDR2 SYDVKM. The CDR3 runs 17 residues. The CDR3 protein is CASSLGAGNWDNYGYTF. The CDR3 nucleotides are TGTGCCAGCAGTTTAGGGGCAGGGAATTGGGATAACTATGGCTACACCTTC.

CDR3 loop: CASSAWAATTETQYF. The CDR3 bases are TGTGCCAGCAGCGCCTGGGCAGCAACAACGGAGACCCAGTACTTC. The chain combines TRBV28 with TRBJ2-5; D gene ambiguous. Trimming shortened V by 6 bases and J by 5 bases, and 19 bases separated the two germline ends. Germline V gene data show CDR1 as MDHEN and CDR2 as SYDVKM. The CDR3 contains 15 residues.

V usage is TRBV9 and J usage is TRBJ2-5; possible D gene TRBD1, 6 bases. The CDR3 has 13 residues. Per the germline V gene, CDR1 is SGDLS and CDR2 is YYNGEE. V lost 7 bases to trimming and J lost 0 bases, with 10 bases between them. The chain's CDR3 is CASGGHYQETQYF. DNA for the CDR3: TGTGCCAGCGGGGGACACTACCAAGAGACCCAGTACTTC.

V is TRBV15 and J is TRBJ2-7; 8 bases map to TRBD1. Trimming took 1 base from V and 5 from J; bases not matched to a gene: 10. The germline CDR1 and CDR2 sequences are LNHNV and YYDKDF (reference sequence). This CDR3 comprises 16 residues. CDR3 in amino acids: CATSRGHAGQVDEQYF. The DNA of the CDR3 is TGTGCCACCAGCAGAGGGCATGCGGGACAGGTCGACGAGCAGTACTTC.

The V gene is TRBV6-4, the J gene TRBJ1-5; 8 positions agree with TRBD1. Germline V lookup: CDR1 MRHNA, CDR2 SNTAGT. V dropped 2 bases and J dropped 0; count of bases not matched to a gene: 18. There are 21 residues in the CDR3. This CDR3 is CASSDAEGRTGTYYSNQPQHF. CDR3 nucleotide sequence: TGTGCCAGCAGTGACGCCGAGGGTCGGACAGGGACATACTATAGCAATCAGCCCCAGCATTTT.

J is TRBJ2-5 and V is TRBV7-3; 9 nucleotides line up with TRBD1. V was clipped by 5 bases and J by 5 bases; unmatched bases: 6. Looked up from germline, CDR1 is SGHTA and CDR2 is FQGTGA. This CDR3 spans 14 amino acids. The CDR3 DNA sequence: TGTGCCAGCAGCCCAACAGGGGGCGCGGAGACCCAGTACTTC. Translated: CASSPTGGAETQYF.

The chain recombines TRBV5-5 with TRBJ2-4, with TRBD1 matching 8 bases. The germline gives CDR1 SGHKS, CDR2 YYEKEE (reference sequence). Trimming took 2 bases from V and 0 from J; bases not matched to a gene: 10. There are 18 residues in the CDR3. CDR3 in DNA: TGTGCCAGCAGCTTCGATCGGACAGGGAATTTAGCCAAAAACATTCAGTACTTC. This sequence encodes CASSFDRTGNLAKNIQYF.

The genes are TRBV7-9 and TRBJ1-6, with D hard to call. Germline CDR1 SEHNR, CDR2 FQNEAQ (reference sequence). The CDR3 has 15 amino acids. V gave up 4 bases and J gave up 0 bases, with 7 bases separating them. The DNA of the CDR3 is TGTGCCAGCAGCTCTTCCAGCTCCTATAATTCACCCCTCCACTTT. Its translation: CASSSSSSYNSPLHF.

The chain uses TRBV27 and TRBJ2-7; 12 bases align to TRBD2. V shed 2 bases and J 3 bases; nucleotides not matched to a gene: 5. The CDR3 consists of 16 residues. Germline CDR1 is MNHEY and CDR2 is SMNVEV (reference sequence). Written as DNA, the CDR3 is TGTGCCAGCAGTTTAAAACTAGCGGGAGGATTCTACGAGCAGTACTTC. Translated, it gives CASSLKLAGGFYEQYF.

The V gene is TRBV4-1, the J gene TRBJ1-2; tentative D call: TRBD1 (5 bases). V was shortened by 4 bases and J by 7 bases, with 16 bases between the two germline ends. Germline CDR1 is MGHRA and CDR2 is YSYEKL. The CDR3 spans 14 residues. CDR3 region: CASSRGEGPGGYTF. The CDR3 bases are TGCGCCAGCAGCCGCGGGGAGGGGCCAGGTGGCTACACCTTC.

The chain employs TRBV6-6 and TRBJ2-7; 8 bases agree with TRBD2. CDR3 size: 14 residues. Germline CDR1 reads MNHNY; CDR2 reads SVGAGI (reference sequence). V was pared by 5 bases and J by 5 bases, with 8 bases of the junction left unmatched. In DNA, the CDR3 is TGTGCCAGCAGTCTCCCGGGGGGGGACCACGAGCAGTACTTC. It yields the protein CASSLPGGDHEQYF.

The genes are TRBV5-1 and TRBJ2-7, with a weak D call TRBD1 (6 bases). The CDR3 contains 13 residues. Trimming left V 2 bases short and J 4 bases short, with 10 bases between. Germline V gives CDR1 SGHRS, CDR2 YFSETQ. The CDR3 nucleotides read TGCGCCAGCAGCTTTACTCAGGGGTACGAGCAGTACTTC. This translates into CASSFTQGYEQYF.

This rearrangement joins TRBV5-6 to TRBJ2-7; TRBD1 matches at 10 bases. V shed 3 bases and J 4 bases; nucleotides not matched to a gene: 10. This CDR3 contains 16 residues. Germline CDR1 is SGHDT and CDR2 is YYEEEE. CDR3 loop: CASSSSPTGGLYEQYF. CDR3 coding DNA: TGTGCCAGCAGCTCATCCCCGACAGGGGGCTTATACGAGCAGTACTTC.

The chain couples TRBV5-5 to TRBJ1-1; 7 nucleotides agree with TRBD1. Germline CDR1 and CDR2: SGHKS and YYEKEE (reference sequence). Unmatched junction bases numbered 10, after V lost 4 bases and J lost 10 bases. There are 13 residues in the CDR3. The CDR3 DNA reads TGTGCCAGCAGCCGGTACCGGGACAGACTAGCTTTCTTT. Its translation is CASSRYRDRLAFF.

The CDR3 DNA reads TGTGCCAGCAGTTTACCTACTAGCGGGGGGTCCACAGATACGCAGTATTTT. It translates to CASSLPTSGGSTDTQYF. The chain employs TRBV28 and TRBJ2-3; the match to TRBD2 covers 12 bases. The germline V gene has CDR1 MDHEN and CDR2 SYDVKM. V dropped 2 bases and J dropped 2; count of bases not matched to a gene: 5. The CDR3 runs to 17 residues.

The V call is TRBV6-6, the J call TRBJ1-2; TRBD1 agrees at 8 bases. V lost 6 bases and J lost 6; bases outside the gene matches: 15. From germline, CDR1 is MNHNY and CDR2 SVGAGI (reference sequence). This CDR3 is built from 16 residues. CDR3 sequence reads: CASSPTWTGRENGYTF. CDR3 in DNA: TGTGCCAGCAGCCCCACGTGGACAGGGAGGGAAAATGGCTACACCTTC.

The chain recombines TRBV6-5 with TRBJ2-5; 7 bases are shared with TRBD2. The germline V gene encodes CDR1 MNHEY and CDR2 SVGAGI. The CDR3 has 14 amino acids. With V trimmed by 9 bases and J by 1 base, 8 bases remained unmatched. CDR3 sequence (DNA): TGTGCCAGTGCGGGAGCTTGGTCCCAAGAGACCCAGTACTTC. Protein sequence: CASAGAWSQETQYF.

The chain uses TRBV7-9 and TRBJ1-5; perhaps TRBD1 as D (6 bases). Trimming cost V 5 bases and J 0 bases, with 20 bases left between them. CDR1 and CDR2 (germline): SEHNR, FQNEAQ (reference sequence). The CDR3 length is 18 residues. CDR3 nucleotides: TGTGCCAGCAGCCTCAAGAGTCGGACAGCATATAGCAATCAGCCCCAGCATTTT. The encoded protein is CASSLKSRTAYSNQPQHF. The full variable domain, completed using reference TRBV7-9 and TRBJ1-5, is DTGVSQNPRHKITKRGQNVTFRCDPISEHNRLYWYRQTLGQGPEFLTYFQNEAQLEKSRLLSDRFSAERPKGSFSTLEIQRTEQGDSAMYLCASSLKSRTAYSNQPQHFGDGTRLSIL.

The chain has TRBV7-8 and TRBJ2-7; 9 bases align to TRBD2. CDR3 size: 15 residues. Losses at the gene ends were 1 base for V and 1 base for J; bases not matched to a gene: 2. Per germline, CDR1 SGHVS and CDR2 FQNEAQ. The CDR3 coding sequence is TGTGCCAGCAGCTTAGTGGCGGGAGGGTCCTACGAGCAGTACTTC. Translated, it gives CASSLVAGGSYEQYF.

CDR3 in amino acids: CAWSLGTVYNEQFF. CDR3 DNA sequence: TGTGCCTGGAGTTTGGGGACAGTCTACAATGAGCAGTTCTTC. This chain uses TRBV30 with TRBJ2-1; 7 nucleotides align to TRBD1. The CDR3 runs 14 residues. V shed 2 bases, J shed 3 bases, and the junction held 4 bases outside the gene matches. From germline, CDR1 is GTSNPN and CDR2 SVGIG (reference sequence). Complete variable domain (other parts from reference TRBV30 and TRBJ2-1): SQTIHQWPATLVQPVGSPLSLECTVEGTSNPNLYWYRQAAGRGLQLLFYSVGIGQISSEVPQNLSASRPQDRQFILSSKKLLLSDSGFYLCAWSLGTVYNEQFFGPGTRLTVL.

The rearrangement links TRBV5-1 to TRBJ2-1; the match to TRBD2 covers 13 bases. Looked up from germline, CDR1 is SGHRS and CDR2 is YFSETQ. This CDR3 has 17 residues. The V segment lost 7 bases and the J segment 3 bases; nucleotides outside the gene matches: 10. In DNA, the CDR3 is TGCGCCAGCCACGGACTAGCGGGAGATTCCGTCTACAATGAGCAGTTCTTC. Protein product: CASHGLAGDSVYNEQFF.

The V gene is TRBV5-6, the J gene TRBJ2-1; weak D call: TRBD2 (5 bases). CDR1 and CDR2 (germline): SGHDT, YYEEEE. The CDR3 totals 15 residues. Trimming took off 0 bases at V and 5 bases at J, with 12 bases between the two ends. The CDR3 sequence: CASSLGLAENNEQFF. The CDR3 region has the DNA TGTGCCAGCAGCTTGGGCCTAGCCGAGAACAATGAGCAGTTCTTC. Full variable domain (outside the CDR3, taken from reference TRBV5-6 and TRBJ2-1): DAGVTQSPTHLIKTRGQQVTLRCSPKSGHDTVSWYQQALGQGPQFIFQYYEEEERQRGNFPDRFSGHQFPNYSSELNVNALLLGDSALYLCASSLGLAENNEQFFGPGTRLTVL.

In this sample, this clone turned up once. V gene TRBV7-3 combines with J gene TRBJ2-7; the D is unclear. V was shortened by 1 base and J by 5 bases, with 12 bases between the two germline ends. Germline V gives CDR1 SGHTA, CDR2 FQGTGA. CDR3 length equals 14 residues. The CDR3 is CASSLNGASDEQYF. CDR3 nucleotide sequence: TGTGCCAGCAGCTTAAACGGTGCCTCGGACGAGCAGTACTTC.

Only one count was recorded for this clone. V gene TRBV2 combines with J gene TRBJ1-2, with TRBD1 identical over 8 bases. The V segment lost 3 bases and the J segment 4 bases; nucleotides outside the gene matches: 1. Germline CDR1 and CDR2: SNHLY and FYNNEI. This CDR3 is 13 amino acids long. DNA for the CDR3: TGTGCCAGCAGTGATGACAGGGGCTATGGCTACACCTTC. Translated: CASSDDRGYGYTF.

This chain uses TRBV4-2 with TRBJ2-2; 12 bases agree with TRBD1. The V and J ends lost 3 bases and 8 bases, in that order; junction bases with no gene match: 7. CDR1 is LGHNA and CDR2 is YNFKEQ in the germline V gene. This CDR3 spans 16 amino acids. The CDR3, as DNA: TGTGCCAGCAGCCAGGCTCCGGGACAGGGGGCGGGGGAGCTGTTTTTT. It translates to CASSQAPGQGAGELFF.

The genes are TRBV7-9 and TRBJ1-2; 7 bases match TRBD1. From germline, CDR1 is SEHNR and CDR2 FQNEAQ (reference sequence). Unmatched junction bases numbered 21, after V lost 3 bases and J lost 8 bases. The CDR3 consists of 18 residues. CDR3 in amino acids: CASSLGQIFPPSSGGYTF. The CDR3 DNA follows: TGTGCCAGCAGCTTGGGACAGATCTTTCCTCCCTCCTCGGGGGGCTACACCTTC. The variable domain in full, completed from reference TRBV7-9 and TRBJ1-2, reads DTGVSQNPRHKITKRGQNVTFRCDPISEHNRLYWYRQTLGQGPEFLTYFQNEAQLEKSRLLSDRFSAERPKGSFSTLEIQRTEQGDSAMYLCASSLGQIFPPSSGGYTFGSGTRLTVV.